One sample yielded the 21 T cell receptor beta chains listed below, sequenced in a study of response to subunit inactivated influenza vaccine. TCRdb recomputed calls from the RT-PCR reads with MiXCR, one row per CDR3 protein. Among approximately 500,000 distinct CDR3 sequences listed, approximately 22% were seen once. These data are also associated with another study on T cells expressing NK-cell markers. That study reports: Libraries used 5'RACE template switching adding universal primer site and UMIs.

The source material was CD4+ T cells sorted from PBMCs, sampled 12 days after vaccination. The receptors stem from a man aged 50 to 60 who received an inactivated influenza vaccine.

This clonotype was observed a handful of times. V is TRBV4-3 and J is TRBJ2-3; 11 nucleotides align to TRBD2. Germline V CDR1 and CDR2: LGHNA, YSLEER. Trimming took 6 bases from V and 1 from J; bases not matched to a gene: 6. The CDR3 consists of 16 residues. The CDR3 sequence: CASRRIAGGGTDTQYF. The CDR3 nucleotides are TGCGCCAGCAGAAGAATAGCGGGGGGGGGCACAGATACGCAGTATTTT.

This chain connects TRBV7-3 to TRBJ2-1; the D is unclear. V lost 2 bases to trimming and J lost 5 bases, with 10 bases between them. The CDR3 length is 14 residues. Germline loops: CDR1 SGHTA, CDR2 FQGTGA. CDR3 protein: CASSLSGPNNEQFF. DNA for the CDR3: TGTGCCAGCAGCTTATCCGGACCGAACAATGAGCAGTTCTTC.

V gene TRBV29-1 combines with J gene TRBJ1-5, with D unresolved. This CDR3 comprises 10 residues. The germline V gene encodes CDR1 SQVTM and CDR2 ANQGSEA. Trimming took off 5 bases at V and 5 bases at J, with 4 bases between the two ends. CDR3 residues: CSVSDQPQHF. CDR3 in DNA: TGCAGCGTTTCCGATCAGCCCCAGCATTTT.

The rearrangement links TRBV25-1 to TRBJ2-5; D may be TRBD1 (5 bases). The V gene's germline CDR1 is MGHDK and CDR2 SYGVNS. The CDR3 is 14 amino acids. V was clipped by 4 bases and J by 3 bases, with 12 bases between them. In nucleotides, the CDR3 is TGTGCCAGCAGTGTCGACGCCAGGGAAGAGACCCAGTACTTC. This codes for CASSVDAREETQYF.

This chain links TRBV2 with TRBJ2-1; no definite D call. The CDR3 is 11 residues long. Trimming took 2 bases from V and 12 from J, leaving 8 bases between them. Per the germline V gene, CDR1 is SNHLY and CDR2 is FYNNEI. CDR3 protein: CASSETLRQFF. The CDR3 nucleotides read TGTGCCAGCAGTGAAACGTTAAGGCAGTTCTTC.

The CDR3 protein is CASGPFGTDTQYF. The CDR3 nucleotides are TGTGCCAGCGGGCCGTTCGGCACAGATACGCAGTATTTT. The chain joins TRBV7-9 to TRBJ2-3; D not certain. V lost 8 bases and J lost 1, with 10 bases in between. CDR3 size: 13 residues. Germline V gene sequence: CDR1 SEHNR, CDR2 FQNEAQ (reference sequence).

This chain links TRBV28 with TRBJ1-6; TRBD1 might be the D (6 bases). The CDR3 covers 14 residues. Germline CDR1 reads MDHEN; CDR2 reads SYDVKM. Trimming cost V 1 base and J 9 bases, with 10 bases left between them. The CDR3 spells CASSLSGTISPLHF. The DNA of the CDR3 is TGTGCCAGCAGTTTATCTGGGACAATTTCACCCCTCCACTTT.

This clonotype was counted only a few times. The CDR3 region has the DNA TGCAGTGCTAGTGGAGCGGGGGCCTACAATGAGCAGTTCTTC. Translating it yields CSASGAGAYNEQFF. The genes are TRBV20-1 and TRBJ2-1; 8 nucleotides align to TRBD2. J was trimmed by 2 bases and V by 3 bases; bases with no gene match: 3. Germline V gives CDR1 DFQATT, CDR2 SNEGSKA (reference sequence). The CDR3 sequence is 14 residues long.

The gene calls are TRBV29-1 and TRBJ1-4; D unresolved. CDR1 and CDR2 (germline): SQVTM, ANQGSEA. The V gene lost 1 base and the J gene lost 11 bases, with 8 bases spanning the gap. The CDR3 sequence is 11 residues long. The CDR3 sequence: CSVEGGDKLFF. CDR3 in DNA: TGCAGCGTTGAAGGCGGCGACAAACTGTTTTTT.

V usage is TRBV6-1 and J usage is TRBJ2-3; tentative D call: TRBD1 (5 bases). The CDR3 consists of 15 residues. Germline V CDR1 and CDR2: MNHNS, SASEGT. V gave up 7 bases and J gave up 0 bases, with 14 bases separating them. The CDR3: CASMAGRSSTDTQYF. The CDR3 nucleotides read TGTGCCAGCATGGCAGGGCGATCTAGCACAGATACGCAGTATTTT.

This clonotype was detected ten times or more. The V call is TRBV7-9, the J call TRBJ1-1; the D gene is possibly TRBD1 (5 bases). V lost 8 bases and J 1 base, leaving 14 bases between the germline ends. Looked up from germline, CDR1 is SEHNR and CDR2 is FQNEAQ (reference sequence). The CDR3 is 14 amino acids. The CDR3 DNA is TGTGCCAGCGTGGCTCGGGGGGGGAACACTGAAGCTTTCTTT. Its translation: CASVARGGNTEAFF.

This chain connects TRBV7-2 to TRBJ2-4; the D is unclear. Trimming removed 5 bases at V and 6 bases at J, with 14 bases between. The CDR3 is made up of 14 amino acids. Germline CDR1 reads SGHTA; CDR2 reads FQGNSA. The CDR3 here is CASSPDRPLNIQYF. The CDR3 nucleotides read TGTGCCAGCAGCCCGGACCGTCCGTTAAACATTCAGTACTTC.

The chain uses TRBV3-1 and TRBJ2-3; no clear D gene. V was shortened by 7 bases and J by 0 bases, with 11 bases between the two germline ends. The germline V gene has CDR1 LGHDT and CDR2 YNNKEL (reference sequence). This CDR3 has 14 residues. The CDR3 DNA reads TGTGCCAGCAAACTTCTTGGGAGCACAGATACGCAGTATTTT. This translates into CASKLLGSTDTQYF.

J is TRBJ2-2 and V is TRBV21-1; the DNA was not compared with TRBD1, the D call given in the table. TRBV21-1 is noted as a pseudogene. The CDR3 is 15 amino acids. CDR3 protein: CASSKGAGGAGELFF. CDR3 nucleotide sequence: TGTGCCAGCAGCAAAGGGGCAGGGGGAGCCGGGGAGCTGTTTTTT.

This clonotype appeared once. The chain employs TRBV18 and TRBJ1-4, with 7 positions matching TRBD1. Per germline, CDR1 KGHSH and CDR2 LQKENI. The CDR3 runs to 14 residues. The ends lost 3 bases at V and 6 bases at J; junction bases unmatched: 4. This CDR3 reads CASSPRGLDEKLFF. CDR3 coding DNA: TGTGCCAGCTCACCTAGGGGGCTCGATGAAAAACTGTTTTTT. Full variable domain (rest looked up from reference TRBV18 and TRBJ1-4): NAGVMQNPRHLVRRRGQEARLRCSPMKGHSHVYWYRQLPEEGLKFMVYLQKENIIDESGMPKERFSAEFPKEGPSILRIQQVVRGDSAAYFCASSPRGLDEKLFFGSGTQLSVL.

The chain joins TRBV7-8 to TRBJ2-4, with D possibly matching TRBD1 (6 bases). CDR1 and CDR2 (germline): SGHVS, FQNEAQ. CDR3 size: 14 residues. The germline V and J ends were trimmed by 6 bases and 7 bases, with 16 bases remaining between them. The CDR3 DNA is TGTGCCAGCAGACAGGACAGTCGGGGTAACATTCAGTACTTC. This translates into CASRQDSRGNIQYF.

The chain joins TRBV5-1 to TRBJ2-7; TRBD1 matches 10 bases. The CDR3 is 16 residues long. Germline lookup yields CDR1 SGHRS and CDR2 YFSETQ. The junction had 11 bases not matched to a gene; V was cut back by 3 bases and J by 5 bases. This CDR3 reads CASSYDPGTGVNEQYF. DNA of the CDR3: TGCGCCAGCAGCTACGACCCCGGGACAGGGGTTAACGAGCAGTACTTC.

The chain is built from TRBV28 and TRBJ1-1, with unresolved D. The germline V gene has CDR1 MDHEN and CDR2 SYDVKM. The CDR3 is 15 residues long. Trimming took 2 bases from V and 4 from J, leaving 14 bases between them. CDR3 sequence: CASSLNPLVSTEAFF. The CDR3 DNA reads TGTGCCAGCAGTTTAAACCCCCTAGTGAGCACTGAAGCTTTCTTT.

This clonotype was seen a few times. The chain employs TRBV20-1 and TRBJ2-1; TRBD2 aligns across 11 bases. Germline values: CDR1 DFQATT, CDR2 SNEGSKA (reference sequence). V lost 5 bases to trimming and J lost 0 bases; unmatched junction nucleotides: 12. The CDR3 loop spans 18 amino acids. CDR3 sequence reads: CSAPEVLAGGRSYNEQFF. CDR3 nucleotide sequence: TGCAGTGCTCCAGAGGTCCTAGCGGGGGGCCGCTCCTACAATGAGCAGTTCTTC.

This clonotype was seen a few times. The chain joins TRBV6-2 or TRBV6-3 to TRBJ2-2; TRBD2 matches at 10 bases. The CDR3 loop spans 16 amino acids. V gave up 2 bases and J gave up 3 bases; unmatched junction bases: 3. CDR1 MNHEY and CDR2 SVGEGT come from the germline V gene. CDR3 DNA sequence: TGTGCCAGCAGTTACCGGCTAGCGGGAGACACCGGGGAGCTGTTTTTT. Encoded protein: CASSYRLAGDTGELFF.

The chain recombines TRBV10-3 with TRBJ2-3, with D unresolved. With 6 bases removed from V and 2 bases from J, the gap between germline ends came to 12 bases. This CDR3 region has 14 residues. Germline CDR1 reads ENHRY; CDR2 reads SYGVKD. The DNA of the CDR3 is TGTGCCATCAGGCGCGATAAAGCCACAGATACGCAGTATTTT. This sequence encodes CAIRRDKATDTQYF.